These T cell receptor beta chains were read from a single sample in a study of tumor and adjacent non-tumor tissue in lung cancer. TCRdb reprocessed the multiplex PCR reads with MiXCR, giving one entry per CDR3 protein. The sample has under 95,000 distinct CDR3 sequences; roughly two thirds are singletons. The sequencing input was lung tumor tissue. The receptors come from a man between 65 and 85 years old with non-small cell lung cancer. The CDR3 runs from the conserved cysteine through the conserved F or W. Fields, in order: V gene, J gene, CDR3 length, D gene, clone size, CDR3 DNA, CDR3 protein. The D gene is left open where the match is weak. The size entry is marked missing in some rows and otherwise reads once, few, many or a size class.

TRBV11-2,TRBJ2-2,14,-,-,TGTGCCAGCAGACTGGGGCCGAACATCGGTGAGCTGTTTTTT,CASRLGPNIGELFF
TRBV5-1,TRBJ2-1,15,-,few,TGCGCCAGCAGCTTGGACGAGAGCTCCTACAGTGAGCAGTTCTTC,CASSLDESSYSEQFF
TRBV5-1,TRBJ2-7,13,-,few,TGCGCCAGCAGCGCCTGGTCGGGGGCCGAGCAGTACTTC,CASSAWSGAEQYF
TRBV7-9,TRBJ2-5,14,-,-,TGTGCCAGCAGCTTAGCGCCGGGGCGGGGGACCCAGTACTTC,CASSLAPGRGTQYF
TRBV10-3,TRBJ2-5,16,-,-,TGTGCCATCAGTTCGGGTACGCGGGGCCCCCAAGAGACCCGATACTTC,CAISSGTRGPQETRYF
TRBV6-1,TRBJ2-7,13,-,-,TGTGTCAGCAGTGTGGAGGGATCCTACGGGCACTACTTC,CVSSVEGSYGHYF
TRBV24-1,TRBJ2-3,12,-,many,TGTGCCACCGAGGACAGGCGGGAGATGCAGTATTTT,CATEDRREMQYF
TRBV4-2,TRBJ2-3,16,TRBD2,-,TGTACCGGCAGCCAAGATTTGAGCGGGGACGGGGGTACGCAGTATTTT,CTGSQDLSGDGGTQYF
TRBV29-1,TRBJ2-7,14,TRBD1,-,TGCAGCGTTGCAAGGGGCAGGGGGACCCACGAACAGTACTTC,CSVARGRGTHEQYF
TRBV30,TRBJ1-5,11,-,-,TGTGCCTGGAGTAGATATCAGCCCCAGCATTTT,CAWSRYQPQHF
TRBV11-2,TRBJ2-1,16,TRBD2,-,TGTGCCAGCAGCTTAGGAGGTAGCGGGAGGTACGGTGAGCAGTTCTTC,CASSLGGSGRYGEQFF
TRBV29-1,TRBJ2-5,14,-,many,TGCAGCGCCCCGGCTGGCGGCAACCAAGAGACCCAGTACTTC,CSAPAGGNQETQYF
TRBV20-1,TRBJ2-2,15,TRBD1,many,TGCAGTGCTCACCCGGGACAGGGAGGCACCGGGGAGCTGTTTTTT,CSAHPGQGGTGELFF
TRBV5-5,TRBJ2-6,15,-,many,TGTGCCAGCAGCTTGGTTGGGACCGGGGCCAACGTCCTGACTTTC,CASSLVGTGANVLTF
TRBV28,TRBJ1-3,13,-,-,TGTGCCAGCCTGGACGGTTTCGCACACACCATATATTTT,CASLDGFAHTIYF
TRBV10-3,TRBJ2-1,11,TRBD2,many,TGTGCCATCGGGGGGGTCAATGAGCAGTTCTTC,CAIGGVNEQFF
TRBV11-2,TRBJ1-3,16,TRBD1,-,TGTACCAGTAGCCCTCTCCGCCAGGGGGGCGGAAACACCATATATTTT,CTSSPLRQGGGNTIYF
TRBV5-1,TRBJ2-1,15,TRBD2,many,TGCGCCAGCAGCTTAAGACTAGCAGATTACAATGAGCAGTTCTTC,CASSLRLADYNEQFF
TRBV2,TRBJ2-7,11,-,-,TGTGCCAGGGAGAGGGGATACGGGCAGTACTTC,CARERGYGQYF
TRBV30,TRBJ2-3,15,TRBD2,-,TGTGCCTGGAGTGTTCCAGCGGGGGCGACAAATACGCAGTATTTT,CAWSVPAGATNTQYF
TRBV11-2,TRBJ1-4,13,-,few,TGCGCCAGCAGCTTCCGCCCGGGGGGAGAACTGTTTTTT,CASSFRPGGELFF
TRBV6-4,TRBJ2-3,14,-,-,TGTGCCAGCAGTGACGGAGGCCCCACAGATACGCAGTATTTT,CASSDGGPTDTQYF
TRBV4-2,TRBJ2-1,14,-,-,TGCGCCAGCAGCCAAGATTGGGTTAGGGATGAGGAGTTCTTC,CASSQDWVRDEEFF
TRBV6-6,TRBJ1-1,14,-,-,TGTGCCAGCAGTACCGGTAGTAAGAGGGCTGAGGCTCTCTTT,CASSTGSKRAEALF
TRBV5-1,TRBJ1-1,15,-,-,TGCGCCAGCAGGTCCCCAACAGGGAGCGCGAGGGAAGCTTTCTTT,CASRSPTGSAREAFF
TRBV4-1,TRBJ1-2,15,-,-,TGCGCCAGCAGCCAAGATCTGGACAAGGTCTATGCCTACACCTTC,CASSQDLDKVYAYTF